Below are 8 T cell receptor beta chains sequenced from a single sample in a study of spatial heterogeneity in lung cancer. Study-wide points: Counts that tracked tumor mutation counts were those of expanded intratumoral alpha and beta TCRs.

Sample time point: sample taken at primary tumor resection. One entry per CDR3 protein results from TCRdb running MiXCR on the 5' RACE reads. The sample lists over 4,000 distinct CDR3 sequences, over 5% occurring once. Their cognate antigens are unknown. This sample comprised lung tumor tissue, obtained at surgery. Receptors were obtained from a male donor with early-stage non-small cell lung cancer.

This clonotype is judged medium-sized. The rearrangement joins TRBV4-2 to TRBJ1-6; TRBD1 might be the D (5 bases). The CDR3 sequence is 17 residues long. V lost 3 bases and J lost 10, with 22 bases in between. CDR1 and CDR2 (germline): LGHNA, YNFKEQ. DNA of the CDR3: TGTGCCAGCAGCCAGCACCAGGGATACTCTGATGTGTCACCCCTCCACTTT. As protein: CASSQHQGYSDVSPLHF.

The V call is TRBV20-1, the J call TRBJ1-2; D gene uncertain. V lost 6 bases to trimming and J lost 12 bases, with 11 bases between them. The CDR3 extends over 9 amino acids. Germline CDR1 and CDR2: DFQATT and SNEGSKA (reference sequence). This CDR3 is CSAPHVNTF. CDR3 bases: TGCAGTGCCCCCCATGTGAACACCTTC.

This clonotype was counted ten times or more. The chain joins TRBV18 to TRBJ2-1; 8 nucleotides match TRBD2. CDR1 and CDR2 from the germline V gene are KGHSH and LQKENI. The CDR3 loop spans 20 amino acids. V trimming: 4 bases; J trimming: 6 bases; junction bases outside the gene matches: 23. CDR3 in amino acids: CASSLAALLGRGATGNEQFF. The CDR3 region has the DNA TGTGCCAGCTCACTCGCAGCCCTCTTAGGGCGGGGGGCTACCGGCAATGAGCAGTTCTTC.

As to this clonotype: One junction end disagrees with the germline gene, perhaps due to a read error. The chain recombines TRBV19 with TRBJ2-7; 11 nucleotides line up with TRBD2. Germline V gives CDR1 LNHDA, CDR2 SQIVND (reference sequence). The CDR3 totals 12 residues. The CDR3, as DNA: TGTGCCAGTAGTACCCCGGGACTAGCGGTTTCCTTC. Its protein is CASSTPGLAVSF.

This clonotype was observed a few times. The V call is TRBV2, the J call TRBJ1-1; 8 bases line up with TRBD1. In germline, CDR1 is SNHLY, CDR2 FYNNEI. The ends lost 6 bases at V and 0 bases at J; junction bases unmatched: 9. This CDR3 region has 16 residues. As DNA, the CDR3 is TGTGCCAGCAGCGCCCGGACAGGGCAGGTGAACACTGAAGCTTTCTTT. Translated: CASSARTGQVNTEAFF.

This clonotype is medium-sized (0.01 to 0.1%) within its sample. The rearrangement links TRBV28 to TRBJ2-7; 7 positions agree with TRBD2. From germline, CDR1 is MDHEN and CDR2 SYDVKM. V shed 3 bases, J shed 3 bases, and the junction held 8 bases outside the gene matches. This CDR3 contains 15 residues. The CDR3 protein is CASSFAGGEVYEQYF. The DNA for the CDR3 is TGTGCCAGCAGTTTTGCTGGGGGGGAGGTCTACGAGCAGTACTTC. Full variable domain (rest looked up from reference TRBV28 and TRBJ2-7): DVKVTQSSRYLVKRTGEKVFLECVQDMDHENMFWYRQDPGLGLRLIYFSYDVKMKEKGDIPEGYSVSREKKERFSLILESASTNQTSMYLCASSFAGGEVYEQYFGPGTRLTVT.

To note about this clonotype: A much larger clonotype is one base distant, so this may be a read error. CDR3 DNA sequence: TGTGCCAGCAGCCTCGTGGGGGGTGAGCAGTTCTTC. Translating gives CASSLVGGEQFF. V is TRBV5-4 and J is TRBJ2-1, with a tentative D call TRBD2 (6 bases). With 4 bases removed from V and 9 bases from J, the gap between germline ends came to 11 bases. Germline V gene data show CDR1 as SGHNT and CDR2 as YYREEE (reference sequence). CDR3 length equals 12 residues. The whole variable domain, remainder taken from reference TRBV5-4 and TRBJ2-1, is ETGVTQSPTHLIKTRGQQVTLRCSSQSGHNTVSWYQQALGQGPQFIFQYYREEENGRGNFPPRFSGLQFPNYSSELNVNALELDDSALYLCASSLVGGEQFFGPGTRLTVL.

This clonotype qualifies as medium-sized. The chain carries TRBV5-6 and TRBJ1-2; TRBD1 agrees at 11 bases. CDR3 length equals 13 residues. From germline, CDR1 is SGHDT and CDR2 YYEEEE. V lost 6 bases to trimming and J lost 7 bases; unmatched junction nucleotides: 5. This chain's CDR3 is CASTRGTGGGYTF. The CDR3 DNA reads as TGTGCCAGCACTAGAGGGACAGGGGGTGGCTACACCTTC.